These 28 T cell receptor beta chains originate from one sample sequenced in a study of shared clonotypes between healthy human individuals. Naive-designated CD8 cells lacked CD45RO, were positively enriched for CCR7, and omitted terminally differentiated effector memory CD45RA+ cells. The table came from immunoSEQ multiplex PCR; TCRdb's copy has only in-frame clones and leaves some out. There are around 1.9 million clones in the sample; approximately 92% occur only once, and around 1.7% lies in the top ten. The sample taken for sequencing was naive CD8+ T cells from PBMCs. The receptors shown here come from a man younger than 35 in good health. Some clones in this sample may be carry-over from other donors' samples.

This rearrangement joins TRBV11-2 to TRBJ2-7; 8 nucleotides agree with TRBD1. V trimming: 4 bases; J trimming: 4 bases; junction bases outside the gene matches: 6. Germline V gene data show CDR1 as SGHAT and CDR2 as FQNNGV. There are 14 residues in the CDR3. As DNA, the CDR3 is TGTGCCAGCAGCTCCAGGGGGCGGATGTACGAGCAGTACTTC. This encodes CASSSRGRMYEQYF. The full variable domain, completed using reference TRBV11-2 and TRBJ2-7, is EAGVAQSPRYKIIEKRQSVAFWCNPISGHATLYWYQQILGQGPKLLIQFQNNGVVDDSQLPKDRFSAERLKGVDSTLKIQPAKLEDSAVYLCASSSRGRMYEQYFGPGTRLTVT.

As for this clone: Its ends do not fully match the called genes, so a read error is possible. The rearrangement links TRBV28 to TRBJ2-7; 7 bases align to TRBD2. Germline CDR1 reads MDHEN; CDR2 reads SYDVKM. This CDR3 spans 14 amino acids. The CDR3 DNA reads as TGTGCCAGCAGCCCTAGCGGAACTTCCTACGGGCAGTACTTC. Its protein is CASSPSGTSYGQYF.

This clone has a single count. The gene calls are TRBV30 and TRBJ2-1; 7 positions match TRBD2. Germline V CDR1 and CDR2: GTSNPN, SVGIG (reference sequence). The CDR3 totals 14 residues. The trim removed 1 base at V and 5 bases at J, leaving 5 bases unmatched. CDR3 protein: CAWSGLAYDNEQFF. The CDR3 DNA sequence: TGTGCCTGGAGTGGACTAGCCTACGACAATGAGCAGTTCTTC. Variable domain in full (rest from reference TRBV30 and TRBJ2-1): SQTIHQWPATLVQPVGSPLSLECTVEGTSNPNLYWYRQAAGRGLQLLFYSVGIGQISSEVPQNLSASRPQDRQFILSSKKLLLSDSGFYLCAWSGLAYDNEQFFGPGTRLTVL.

This clone is a singleton in its sample. The rearrangement uses TRBV29-1 and TRBJ2-2; D uncertain. V was shortened by 4 bases and J by 6 bases, with 9 bases between the two germline ends. The CDR3 is made up of 12 amino acids. The V gene's germline CDR1 is SQVTM and CDR2 ANQGSEA. This CDR3 reads CSVATSSGELFF. The DNA for the CDR3 is TGCAGCGTTGCTACTTCCTCCGGGGAGCTGTTTTTT.

This CDR3 is CASSPEWGGNEQFF. The CDR3 DNA reads TGTGCCAGCAGTCCAGAGTGGGGAGGCAATGAGCAGTTCTTC. This chain uses TRBV11-3 with TRBJ2-1; possible D gene TRBD2, 6 bases. This CDR3 contains 14 residues. V lost 6 bases, J lost 6 bases, and 15 bases lay in between. Germline loops: CDR1 SGHNT, CDR2 YENEEA.

The CDR3 region is CASSPPGTGLGGELFF. The CDR3 nucleotides read TGTGCCAGCAGTCCACCCGGGACAGGGTTGGGCGGGGAGCTGTTTTTT. J is TRBJ2-2 and V is TRBV27; 9 bases are a match to TRBD1. The V segment lost 5 bases and the J segment 7 bases; nucleotides outside the gene matches: 11. The CDR3 runs 16 residues. Germline assignment: CDR1 MNHEY and CDR2 SMNVEV (reference sequence).

This clone was seen once. The rearrangement uses TRBV9 and TRBJ2-1; 9 bases map to TRBD1. Germline V gene lookup returns CDR1 SGDLS and CDR2 YYNGEE. J was trimmed by 8 bases and V by 1 base; bases with no gene match: 10. The CDR3 runs to 16 residues. The CDR3 sequence: CASSVTGTGTLDEQFF. The DNA of the CDR3 is TGTGCCAGCAGCGTAACCGGGACAGGGACTTTGGATGAGCAGTTCTTC.

This clone is a singleton in its sample. CDR3 coding DNA: TGTGCCAGCAGTCCGCGGGATGGCTACACCTTC. This sequence encodes CASSPRDGYTF. V is TRBV28 and J is TRBJ1-2, with D uncertain. V lost 5 bases and J 6 bases, leaving 7 bases between the germline ends. CDR1 MDHEN and CDR2 SYDVKM come from the germline V gene. The CDR3 loop spans 11 amino acids.

The chain employs TRBV2 and TRBJ2-1; 11 bases are a match to TRBD2. With V trimmed by 6 bases and J by 2 bases, 12 bases remained unmatched. From germline, CDR1 is SNHLY and CDR2 FYNNEI. This CDR3 comprises 18 residues. This CDR3 is CASRRASETSGTYNEQFF. For the CDR3, the DNA is TGTGCCAGCAGGCGGGCTTCCGAGACTAGCGGGACCTACAATGAGCAGTTCTTC.

The rearrangement links TRBV4-1 to TRBJ2-2; D is perhaps TRBD2 (7 bases). The CDR3 contains 16 residues. Trimming left V 4 bases short and J 6 bases short, with 18 bases between. Germline-derived CDR1 and CDR2 are MGHRA and YSYEKL. The CDR3 region is CASSLGAGAPPGELFF. CDR3 nucleotide sequence: TGCGCCAGCAGCCTGGGGGCGGGAGCTCCCCCCGGGGAGCTGTTTTTT.

The CDR3 is CASRLGPHPQTQYF. In DNA form, the CDR3 reads TGTGCCAGCAGGTTGGGTCCCCACCCCCAGACCCAGTACTTC. This chain joins TRBV28 and TRBJ2-5, with no clear D. V shed 6 bases and J shed 6 bases, with 17 bases lying between them. The CDR3 contains 14 residues. Germline CDR1 MDHEN, CDR2 SYDVKM. Using reference TRBV28 and TRBJ2-5 for the parts outside the CDR3, the full variable domain is DVKVTQSSRYLVKRTGEKVFLECVQDMDHENMFWYRQDPGLGLRLIYFSYDVKMKEKGDIPEGYSVSREKKERFSLILESASTNQTSMYLCASRLGPHPQTQYFGPGTRLLVL.

The rearrangement links TRBV11-2 to TRBJ2-1; the D gene is possibly TRBD1 (6 bases). Per germline, CDR1 SGHAT and CDR2 FQNNGV. V lost 3 bases, J lost 8 bases, and 17 bases lay in between. The CDR3 totals 15 residues. The CDR3, as DNA: TGTGCCAGCAGCTTTGACAGGACCGCGCTCGATGAGCAGTTCTTC. Its translation: CASSFDRTALDEQFF.

This chain uses TRBV6-5 with TRBJ1-3, with D hard to call. Per the germline V gene, CDR1 is MNHEY and CDR2 is SVGAGI. This CDR3 is 15 amino acids long. V was pared by 0 bases and J by 0 bases, with 6 bases between. This CDR3 is CASSYSKDSGNTIYF. For the CDR3, the DNA is TGTGCCAGCAGTTACTCCAAAGACTCTGGAAACACCATATATTTT.

The chain links TRBV4-2 to TRBJ2-5, with 9 nucleotides matching TRBD1. The J segment lost 2 bases and the V segment lost 1 base, leaving 14 bases of the junction unmatched. CDR1 is LGHNA and CDR2 is YNFKEQ in the germline V gene. The length of the CDR3 is 19 residues. CDR3 sequence: CASSQGGRIMGQGQETQYF. The CDR3 nucleotides read TGTGCCAGCAGCCAAGGGGGGCGGATAATGGGACAGGGTCAAGAGACCCAGTACTTC.

The CDR3 is CARYRGDTEAFF. Written as DNA, the CDR3 is TGTGCCAGGTACAGGGGAGACACTGAAGCTTTCTTT. The J gene is TRBJ1-1, the V gene TRBV5-4; 7 nucleotides align to TRBD1. V gave up 8 bases and J gave up 3 bases; unmatched junction bases: 4. Germline CDR1 SGHNT, CDR2 YYREEE (reference sequence). This CDR3 comprises 12 residues.

The V and J genes are TRBV25-1 and TRBJ2-7, with D possibly being TRBD2 (5 bases). The CDR3 spans 12 residues. The germline gives CDR1 MGHDK, CDR2 SYGVNS. V lost 4 bases and J lost 1, with 5 bases in between. CDR3 in DNA: TGTGCCAGCAGTGCGGGATCCTACGAGCAGTACTTC. Amino acids: CASSAGSYEQYF.

V is TRBV28 and J is TRBJ2-5; D uncertain. The germline CDR1 and CDR2 sequences are MDHEN and SYDVKM. The CDR3 has 14 residues. V lost 2 bases, J lost 6 bases, and 13 bases lay in between. The CDR3 sequence: CASSLRLEKKTQYF. As DNA, the CDR3 is TGTGCCAGCAGTTTAAGGCTAGAGAAAAAGACCCAGTACTTC. The whole variable domain, remainder taken from reference TRBV28 and TRBJ2-5, is DVKVTQSSRYLVKRTGEKVFLECVQDMDHENMFWYRQDPGLGLRLIYFSYDVKMKEKGDIPEGYSVSREKKERFSLILESASTNQTSMYLCASSLRLEKKTQYFGPGTRLLVL.

This sequence joins TRBV9 and TRBJ2-5, with 11 bases aligning to TRBD2. Trimming cost V 3 bases and J 1 base; bases outside gene matches: 8. There are 17 residues in the CDR3. Per germline, CDR1 SGDLS and CDR2 YYNGEE. CDR3 loop: CASSGRGTSGPQETQYF. The CDR3 DNA follows: TGTGCCAGCAGCGGCCGCGGGACTAGCGGACCCCAAGAGACCCAGTACTTC. The variable domain in full, with the rest retrieved from reference TRBV9 and TRBJ2-5, is DSGVTQTPKHLITATGQRVTLRCSPRSGDLSVYWYQQSLDQGLQFLIQYYNGEERAKGNILERFSAQQFPDLHSELNLSSLELGDSALYFCASSGRGTSGPQETQYFGPGTRLLVL.

The genes are TRBV29-1 and TRBJ1-2, with TRBD1 as a possible D gene (6 bases). The V end lost 6 bases, the J end lost 2 bases, and 7 bases lay between the germline ends. The germline CDR1 and CDR2 sequences are SQVTM and ANQGSEA. The CDR3 contains 11 residues. The CDR3 loop is CSVGQNYGYTF. The CDR3 DNA follows: TGCAGCGTCGGACAGAACTATGGCTACACCTTC.

CDR3 in amino acids: CASSIVKQETQYF. Written as DNA, the CDR3 is TGTGCCAGTAGTATCGTGAAGCAAGAGACCCAGTACTTC. The V call is TRBV19, the J call TRBJ2-5, with unresolved D. V shed 3 bases and J shed 2 bases, with 7 bases lying between them. Germline loops: CDR1 LNHDA, CDR2 SQIVND (reference sequence). CDR3 length: 13 amino acids.

The chain carries TRBV27 and TRBJ1-1, with TRBD1 as a possible D gene (5 bases). The germline CDR1 and CDR2 sequences are MNHEY and SMNVEV (reference sequence). CDR3 length: 16 amino acids. The V end lost 2 bases, the J end lost 4 bases, and 17 bases lay between the germline ends. CDR3 sequence: CASSLQGAGLITEAFF. The CDR3 DNA sequence: TGTGCCAGCAGTTTACAGGGTGCGGGTTTAATCACTGAAGCTTTCTTT.

This sequence joins TRBV9 and TRBJ1-1, with a tentative D call TRBD1 (5 bases). The CDR3 consists of 15 residues. Deletions cut 0 bases from V and 6 bases from J, with 15 bases between. Germline V gives CDR1 SGDLS, CDR2 YYNGEE. The CDR3 protein is CASSVAGQGLSEAFF. The CDR3 DNA follows: TGTGCCAGCAGCGTAGCTGGCCAGGGTCTGTCTGAAGCTTTCTTT.

V usage is TRBV5-1 and J usage is TRBJ2-7; TRBD1 aligns across 10 bases. Germline V gene sequence: CDR1 SGHRS, CDR2 YFSETQ. This CDR3 spans 16 amino acids. V shed 4 bases, J shed 3 bases, and the junction held 10 bases outside the gene matches. The CDR3 sequence is CASSTPLGQGDYEQYF. In DNA, the CDR3 is TGCGCCAGCAGCACGCCCCTTGGACAGGGGGACTACGAGCAGTACTTC.

The CDR3 nucleotides are TGTGCCAGCAGCGGATCAATGGGACTAGCGGGTCAAGAGACCCAGTACTTC. It codes for CASSGSMGLAGQETQYF. V is TRBV9 and J is TRBJ2-5; 12 positions agree with TRBD2. The CDR3 has 17 residues. Trimming took 3 bases from V and 2 from J; bases not matched to a gene: 8. Germline assignment: CDR1 SGDLS and CDR2 YYNGEE.

This chain connects TRBV19 to TRBJ1-1; 7 nucleotides agree with TRBD1. Germline loops: CDR1 LNHDA, CDR2 SQIVND (reference sequence). The J segment lost 5 bases and the V segment lost 5 bases, leaving 8 bases of the junction unmatched. The CDR3 sequence is 14 residues long. CDR3 DNA sequence: TGTGCCAGTAGTGACAGGGTAGTGAGTACTGAAGCTTTCTTT. Translated, it gives CASSDRVVSTEAFF.

The gene calls are TRBV11-1 and TRBJ1-1, with D unclear. This CDR3 has 14 amino acids. Germline V gene lookup returns CDR1 SGHAT and CDR2 FQDESV (reference sequence). With 5 bases removed from V and 4 bases from J, the gap between germline ends came to 14 bases. The CDR3 coding sequence is TGTGCCAGCAGCCCAACACCCCTCGCCACTGAAGCTTTCTTT. This codes for CASSPTPLATEAFF.

The gene calls are TRBV5-5 and TRBJ2-7; TRBD2 matches 8 bases. Looked up from germline, CDR1 is SGHKS and CDR2 is YYEKEE (reference sequence). The CDR3 runs 15 residues. The V and J ends lost 4 bases and 4 bases, in that order; junction bases with no gene match: 10. The CDR3: CASSPRSSGEYEQYF. The CDR3 coding sequence is TGTGCCAGCAGCCCTCGGAGTAGCGGGGAATACGAGCAGTACTTC.

This chain connects TRBV27 to TRBJ2-5, with 10 bases lining up with TRBD2. The junction had 1 base not matched to a gene; V was cut back by 2 bases and J by 1 base. Germline V CDR1 and CDR2: MNHEY, SMNVEV (reference sequence). There are 15 residues in the CDR3. Here the CDR3 reads CASSLIAGGQETQYF. The CDR3 DNA follows: TGTGCCAGCAGTTTAATAGCGGGAGGCCAAGAGACCCAGTACTTC.